The sequence of this T cell receptor (beta chain) was determined in a study of CD8+CD57+ T cells in acquired aplastic anemia listed by TCRdb under 2018. For the study in its entirety: Extracted DNA from sorted CD4+ and CD8+ cells averaged around 3.5 ug, ranging from roughly 0.17 to 27.4 ug. For healthy donor samples, the average read count was about 9.8 million for CD4+ cells and approximately 11 million for CD8+ cells. Broader findings and caveats from the paper: CD8+ Simpson's diversity did not differ significantly between patients and healthy controls (P=0.060). Around 27 CD8+ CDR3 sequences were found in both patients and controls but appeared to be highly expressed in patients and within the immunodominant clones of the patients.

This clonotype turned up a few times. The antigen it binds to is not known. Base-call qualities are not available, and no considerably larger clone is one nucleotide away. Genomic DNA served as template for TCR beta VDJ combination and CDR3 sequence profiling. An Illumina HiSeq 2000 was used for TCR repertoire sequencing. Concerning the study's data processing: TRBV/TRBJ rearrangement plots, CDR3 size and DJ length profiles, and Simpson's diversity index were used to assess repertoires. Whichever DNA sequence was most abundant in the deep sequencing data was defined as the immunodominant clone. CDR3 amino acid sequences were screened for sharing across subjects and compared with published repertoires and the VDJdb database. In TCRdb, the public reads were trimmed at Q25 with fastp and aligned with MiXCR, with productive beta chains retained. Under each unique CDR3 protein, matching rows form one entry showing the most common genes and DNA. The V and J calls were determined by TCRdb, not by the authors. The sample data list approximately 380,000 distinct CDR3 sequences, and about 70% of these were observed just once. 4% of the sample belongs to the ten largest clones.

In the study, sorted CD4+ and CD8+ blood T cells from patients with severe aplastic anemia and from healthy subjects underwent deep sequencing of TCR repertoires. Ficoll-Paque density gradient centrifugation was used to isolate peripheral blood mononuclear cells. Before DNA extraction, CD4+ and CD8+ T cells were sorted by FACS or by magnetic beads. The germline V gene (reference sequence) supplies CDR1 GTSNPN and CDR2 SVGIG. The CDR3 runs 15 amino acids, cysteine and phenylalanine included. Left in the record is the CDR3 DNA by itself, 45 bases read in frame from the first base. The V and J ends are trimmed by 2 bases and 2 bases, leaving 13 bases between them.

The chain is encoded by TRBV30 joined to TRBJ1-3, with TRBD1 perhaps the D gene, on 6 matching bases. The sample taken for sequencing was sorted CD4+, CD8+, or CD8+CD57+ T cells (not recorded which) from PBMCs. This clonotype was sampled from a human donor in good health, serving as a control. The nucleotide sequence is TGTGCCTGGAGTTTTAACAGGGCAACTGGAAACACCATATATTTT. Its protein is CAWSFNRATGNTIYF.